This T cell receptor beta chain was captured by sequencing in a study of cytomegalovirus exposure and HLA in healthy donors. Notes on the study in general: From TCR beta sequences, most subjects' HLA-A and HLA-B alleles were reportedly predicted accurately. Some public TCRs appeared in many individuals, while most sequences were rare. In a later analysis, a missense DCLRE1C variant was linked to TCR beta V- and J-gene trimming.

This CDR3 spans 16 amino acids. V lost 0 bases and J lost 0, with 11 bases in between. CDR1 is MNHNY and CDR2 is SVGAGI in the germline V gene (reference sequence). On this clone: Its antigen is unknown.

The study ran its PCR with 60 Vbeta and 13 Jbeta primers. The repertoire was sequenced with immunoSEQ multiplex PCR; TCRdb's copy has only in-frame clones and lacks some. The sample lists approximately 160,000 clones, roughly 79% seen once, with 7% to 9% in the top ten. This receptor was identified in a male donor in good health and CMV-seropositive. The chain joins TRBV6-6 to TRBJ1-2; possibly TRBD1 for D (6 bases). Material: PBMCs. The CDR3 DNA reads as TGTGCCAGCAGTTACTCACGGGACACTTCTAACTATGGCTACACCTTC. Translating gives CASSYSRDTSNYGYTF.